This TCR beta chain was identified in a study of cytomegalovirus exposure and HLA in healthy donors. Study outcomes and limitations: In vitro checks showed that a few CMV-associated chains really do target CMV antigens. Most TCR sequences were uncommon, yet certain public TCRs appeared in many donors.

As to this clone: The antigen is unknown.

This CDR3 spans 12 amino acids. The germline V gene has CDR1 SQVTM and CDR2 ANQGSEA. V trimming: 8 bases; J trimming: 5 bases; junction bases outside the gene matches: 8. The PCR made use of 60 Vbeta and 13 Jbeta primers. Clones were read by immunoSEQ multiplex PCR, and TCRdb kept only the in-frame ones, dropping some. The sample lists over 120,000 clones, 70% occurring once. The clonotype originates from a woman aged 55-70 years in good health and CMV-seropositive. The sample taken for sequencing was PBMCs. The V gene is TRBV29-1, the J gene TRBJ2-5; 7 bases agree with TRBD1. CDR3 sequence reads: CSSTGVGETQYF. The DNA of the CDR3 is TGCAGCTCTACAGGGGTCGGGGAGACCCAGTACTTC.